Below are 12 T cell receptor beta chains sequenced from a single sample in a study of T-cell reconstitution after alpha-beta-depleted transplantation in children. Preparation of the TCRbeta library was carried out with unique molecular identifiers. One entry per CDR3 protein results from TCRdb running MiXCR on the PCR reads. Among around 440,000 distinct CDR3 sequences listed, over 9.5% were seen once. The starting material was PBMCs, obtained before TCRalphabeta/CD19-depleted stem cell transplant. The origin of the receptors is a child aged 2-9 years with inherited bone marrow failure, due to receive a stem cell transplant.

The table lists this clonotype with many counts. The chain couples TRBV6-2 or TRBV6-3 to TRBJ2-1; D remains unclear. In germline, CDR1 is MNHEY, CDR2 SVGEGT. Trimming took 2 bases from V and 3 from J, leaving 11 bases between them. The CDR3 sequence is 15 residues long. CDR3 in amino acids: CASSYVGNNYNEQFF. The CDR3 DNA is TGTGCCAGCAGTTACGTGGGAAACAACTACAATGAGCAGTTCTTC.

This clonotype was observed at least ten times. V usage is TRBV6-1 and J usage is TRBJ1-2, with 9 bases matching TRBD1. V lost 3 bases and J lost 3; bases outside the gene matches: 11. CDR1 and CDR2 from the germline V gene are MNHNS and SASEGT. This CDR3 has 17 amino acids. The CDR3 DNA reads TGTGCCAGCAGTGATCGTATCGCCAGGACAGGGGACTATGGCTACACCTTC. Its translation: CASSDRIARTGDYGYTF.

This clonotype came up many times. The chain carries TRBV12-3 or TRBV12-4 and TRBJ2-6, with TRBD2 as a possible D gene (6 bases). V was cut by 1 base and J by 1 base, with 14 bases left in between. This CDR3 comprises 18 residues. The chain's CDR3 is CASSLDEGRISGANVLTF. CDR3 in DNA: TGTGCCAGCAGTTTAGATGAGGGGAGGATATCTGGGGCCAACGTCCTGACTTTC.

The table lists this clonotype with many counts. V gene TRBV20-1 combines with J gene TRBJ2-1, with TRBD2 as a possible D gene (5 bases). The CDR3 totals 15 residues. V was cut by 1 base and J by 4 bases, with 14 bases left in between. The germline CDR1 and CDR2 sequences are DFQATT and SNEGSKA (reference sequence). The CDR3 region is CSARGFSGKYNEQFF. The CDR3 region has the DNA TGCAGTGCTAGAGGTTTCAGCGGAAAATACAATGAGCAGTTCTTC.

This clonotype was recorded at least ten times. The J gene is TRBJ2-7, the V gene TRBV20-1; D is undetermined. The CDR3 length is 12 residues. V lost 3 bases and J lost 2, with 8 bases in between. CDR1 and CDR2 from the germline V gene are DFQATT and SNEGSKA (reference sequence). CDR3 protein: CSARTDPYEQYF. Written as DNA, the CDR3 is TGCAGTGCTAGGACGGACCCCTACGAGCAGTACTTC.

This chain joins TRBV18 and TRBJ2-3; TRBD2 aligns across 7 bases. This CDR3 region has 17 residues. V was pared by 0 bases and J by 2 bases, with 8 bases of the junction left unmatched. The germline gives CDR1 KGHSH, CDR2 LQKENI. For the CDR3, the DNA is TGTGCCAGCTCACCACCAAAGCCGAGCGGGGACACAGATACGCAGTATTTT. This translates into CASSPPKPSGDTDTQYF.

This clonotype was found a few times. This sequence joins TRBV7-2 and TRBJ2-1; TRBD2 aligns across 10 bases. Germline assignment: CDR1 SGHTA and CDR2 FQGNSA. The CDR3 length is 20 residues. The junction had 16 bases not matched to a gene; V was cut back by 5 bases and J by 0 bases. This CDR3 is CASSTFWTSGTMSSYNEQFF. CDR3 DNA: TGTGCCAGCAGCACCTTCTGGACTAGCGGAACCATGAGCTCCTACAATGAGCAGTTCTTC. Drawing the rest from reference TRBV7-2 and TRBJ2-1, the complete variable domain is GAGVSQSPSNKVTEKGKDVELRCDPISGHTALYWYRQSLGQGLEFLIYFQGNSAPDKSGLPSDRFSAERTGGSVSTLTIQRTQQEDSAVYLCASSTFWTSGTMSSYNEQFFGPGTRLTVL.

This clonotype was seen a handful of times. An end of the junction does not agree with germline; a read error may underlie this. The chain joins TRBV20-1 to TRBJ1-5; 7 bases line up with TRBD1. The CDR3 is made up of 16 amino acids. The V gene's germline CDR1 is DFQATT and CDR2 SNEGSKA (reference sequence). CDR3: CCARDRRTGVNQPQHF. The DNA of the CDR3 is TGCTGTGCTAGAGATCGGCGGACAGGTGTAAATCAGCCCCAGCATTTT.

This clonotype appeared a few times. The J gene is TRBJ2-7, the V gene TRBV18; 9 nucleotides match TRBD2. The germline gives CDR1 KGHSH, CDR2 LQKENI. The CDR3 runs 16 residues. With 4 bases clipped from V and 3 bases from J, the junction kept 10 bases outside the gene matches. This CDR3 is CASSLRTSGQYYEQYF. CDR3 DNA sequence: TGTGCCAGCTCACTTCGAACTAGCGGGCAATACTACGAGCAGTACTTC. Together with reference TRBV18 and TRBJ2-7, the CDR3 gives the full variable domain: NAGVMQNPRHLVRRRGQEARLRCSPMKGHSHVYWYRQLPEEGLKFMVYLQKENIIDESGMPKERFSAEFPKEGPSILRIQQVVRGDSAAYFCASSLRTSGQYYEQYFGPGTRLTVT.

This clonotype was picked up many times. V gene TRBV7-9 combines with J gene TRBJ2-6, with unresolved D. The length of the CDR3 is 17 residues. Germline CDR1 SEHNR, CDR2 FQNEAQ (reference sequence). V lost 4 bases, J lost 0 bases, and 13 bases lay in between. In nucleotides, the CDR3 is TGTGCCAGCAGCTCTGGGGTGCTGAACTCTGGGGCCAACGTCCTGACTTTC. Amino acid sequence: CASSSGVLNSGANVLTF.

This clonotype was found many times. This rearrangement joins TRBV4-3 to TRBJ1-3; D not certain. Germline V lookup: CDR1 LGHNA, CDR2 YSLEER. Trimming removed 0 bases at V and 0 bases at J, with 12 bases between. The CDR3 totals 17 residues. The CDR3 DNA sequence: TGCGCCAGCAGCCAAGATACGGGTTTAGGCTCTGGAAACACCATATATTTT. Amino acids: CASSQDTGLGSGNTIYF.

This clonotype was found many times. The chain employs TRBV30 and TRBJ1-5; TRBD1 matches 12 bases. V dropped 1 base and J dropped 2; count of bases not matched to a gene: 15. The germline CDR1 and CDR2 sequences are GTSNPN and SVGIG (reference sequence). This CDR3 has 20 residues. CDR3 loop: CAWSDFTGQGALSGNQPQHF. Written as DNA, the CDR3 is TGTGCCTGGAGTGACTTCACGGGACAGGGGGCCCTTTCGGGCAATCAGCCCCAGCATTTT.